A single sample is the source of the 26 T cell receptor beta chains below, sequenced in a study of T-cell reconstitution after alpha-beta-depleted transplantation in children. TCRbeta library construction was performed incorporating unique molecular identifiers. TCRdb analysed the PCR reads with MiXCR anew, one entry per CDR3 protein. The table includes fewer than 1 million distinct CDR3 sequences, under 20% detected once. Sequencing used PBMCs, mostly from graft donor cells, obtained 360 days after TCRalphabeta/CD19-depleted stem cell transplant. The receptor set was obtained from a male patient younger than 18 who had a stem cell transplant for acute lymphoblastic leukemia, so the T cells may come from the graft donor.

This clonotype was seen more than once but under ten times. The CDR3 region has the DNA TGCAGTGCAGAGATTGGGTACGGGATCTCCTACGAGCAGTACTTC. It encodes CSAEIGYGISYEQYF. The rearrangement uses TRBV20-1 and TRBJ2-7; a possible D gene is TRBD2 (5 bases). The germline gives CDR1 DFQATT, CDR2 SNEGSKA (reference sequence). V was shortened by 6 bases and J by 0 bases, with 18 bases between the two germline ends. The CDR3 consists of 15 residues.

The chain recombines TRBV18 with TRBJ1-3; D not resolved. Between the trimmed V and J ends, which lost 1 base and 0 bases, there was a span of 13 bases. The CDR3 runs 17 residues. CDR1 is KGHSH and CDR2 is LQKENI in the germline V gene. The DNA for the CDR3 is TGTGCCAGCTCACCACGAGGGTCCGGAAGCTCTGGAAACACCATATATTTT. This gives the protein CASSPRGSGSSGNTIYF.

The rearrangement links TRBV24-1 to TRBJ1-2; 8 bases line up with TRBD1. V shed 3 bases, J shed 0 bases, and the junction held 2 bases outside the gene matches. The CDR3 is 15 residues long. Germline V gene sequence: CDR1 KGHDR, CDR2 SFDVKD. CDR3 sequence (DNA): TGTGCCACCAGTGATCCGGGACAGGCTAACTATGGCTACACCTTC. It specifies CATSDPGQANYGYTF.

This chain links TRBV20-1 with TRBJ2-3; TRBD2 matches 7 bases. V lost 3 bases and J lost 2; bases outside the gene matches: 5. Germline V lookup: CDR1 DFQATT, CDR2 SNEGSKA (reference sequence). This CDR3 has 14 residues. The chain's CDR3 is CSARVAGVTDTQYF. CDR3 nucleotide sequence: TGCAGTGCTAGGGTAGCGGGTGTCACAGATACGCAGTATTTT.

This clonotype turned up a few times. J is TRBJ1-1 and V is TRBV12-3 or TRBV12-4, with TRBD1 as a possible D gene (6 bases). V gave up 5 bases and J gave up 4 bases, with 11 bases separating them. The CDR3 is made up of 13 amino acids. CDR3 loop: CASSRNRATEAFF. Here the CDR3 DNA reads TGTGCCAGCAGTCGAAACAGGGCCACTGAAGCTTTCTTT.

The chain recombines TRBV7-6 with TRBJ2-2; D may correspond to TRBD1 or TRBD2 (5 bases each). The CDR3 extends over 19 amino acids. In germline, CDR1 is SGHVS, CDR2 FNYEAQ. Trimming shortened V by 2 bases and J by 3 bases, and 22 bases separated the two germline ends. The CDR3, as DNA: TGTGCCAGCAGCTTACCGTCGTCGGGGCAGATAGACTACACCGGGGAGCTGTTTTTT. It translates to CASSLPSSGQIDYTGELFF.

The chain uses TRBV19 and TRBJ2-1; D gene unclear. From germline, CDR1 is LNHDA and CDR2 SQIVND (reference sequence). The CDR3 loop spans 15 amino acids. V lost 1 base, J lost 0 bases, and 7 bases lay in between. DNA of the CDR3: TGTGCCAGTAGTATAGCGTCGAGCTCCTACAATGAGCAGTTCTTC. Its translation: CASSIASSSYNEQFF. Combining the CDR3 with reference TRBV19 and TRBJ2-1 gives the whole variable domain DGGITQSPKYLFRKEGQNVTLSCEQNLNHDAMYWYRQDPGQGLRLIYYSQIVNDFQKGDIAEGYSVSREKKESFPLTVTSAQKNPTAFYLCASSIASSSYNEQFFGPGTRLTVL.

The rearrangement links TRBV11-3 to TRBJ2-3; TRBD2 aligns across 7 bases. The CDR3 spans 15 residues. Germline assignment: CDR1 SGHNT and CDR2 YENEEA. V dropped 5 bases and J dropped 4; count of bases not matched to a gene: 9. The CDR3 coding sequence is TGTGCCAGCAGCCCCTATGGGGGGGACTCAGATACGCAGTATTTT. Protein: CASSPYGGDSDTQYF.

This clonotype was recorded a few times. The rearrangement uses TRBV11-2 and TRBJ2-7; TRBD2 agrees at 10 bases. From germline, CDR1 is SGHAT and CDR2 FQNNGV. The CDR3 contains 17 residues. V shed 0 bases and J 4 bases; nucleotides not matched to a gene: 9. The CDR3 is CASSLDRGLAAVYEQYF. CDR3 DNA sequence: TGTGCCAGCAGCTTAGATCGAGGACTAGCGGCCGTGTACGAGCAGTACTTC.

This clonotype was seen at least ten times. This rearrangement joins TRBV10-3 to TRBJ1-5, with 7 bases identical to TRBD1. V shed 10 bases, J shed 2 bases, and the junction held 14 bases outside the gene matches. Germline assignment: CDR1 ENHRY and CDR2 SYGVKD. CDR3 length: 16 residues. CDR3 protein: CATGAYVRGGNQPQHF. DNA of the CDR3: TGTGCCACCGGTGCCTATGTCAGGGGGGGCAATCAGCCCCAGCATTTT.

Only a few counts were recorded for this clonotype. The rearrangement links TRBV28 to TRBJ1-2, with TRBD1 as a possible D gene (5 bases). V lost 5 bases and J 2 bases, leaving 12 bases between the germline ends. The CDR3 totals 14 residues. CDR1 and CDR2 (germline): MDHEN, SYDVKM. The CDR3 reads CASSIGTTNYGYTF. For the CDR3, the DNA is TGTGCCAGCAGTATTGGGACGACCAACTATGGCTACACCTTC.

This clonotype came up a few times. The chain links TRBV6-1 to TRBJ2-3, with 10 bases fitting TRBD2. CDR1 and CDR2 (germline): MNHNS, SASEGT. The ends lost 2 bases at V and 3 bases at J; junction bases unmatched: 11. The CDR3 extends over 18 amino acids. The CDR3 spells CASSESALAGVMTDTQYF. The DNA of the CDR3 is TGTGCCAGCAGTGAATCAGCCCTAGCGGGAGTTATGACAGATACGCAGTATTTT.

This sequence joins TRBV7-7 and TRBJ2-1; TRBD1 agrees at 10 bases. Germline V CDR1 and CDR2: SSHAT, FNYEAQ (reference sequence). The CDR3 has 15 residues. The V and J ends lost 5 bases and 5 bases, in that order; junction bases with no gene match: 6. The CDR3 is CASSPGQGEHNEQFF. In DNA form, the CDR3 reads TGTGCCAGCAGCCCCGGACAGGGGGAACACAATGAGCAGTTCTTC.

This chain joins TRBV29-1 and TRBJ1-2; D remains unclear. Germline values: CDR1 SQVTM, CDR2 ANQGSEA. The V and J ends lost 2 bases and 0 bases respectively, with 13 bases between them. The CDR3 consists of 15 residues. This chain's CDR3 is CSVETLLKPNYGYTF. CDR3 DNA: TGCAGCGTTGAAACGTTACTTAAGCCTAACTATGGCTACACCTTC.

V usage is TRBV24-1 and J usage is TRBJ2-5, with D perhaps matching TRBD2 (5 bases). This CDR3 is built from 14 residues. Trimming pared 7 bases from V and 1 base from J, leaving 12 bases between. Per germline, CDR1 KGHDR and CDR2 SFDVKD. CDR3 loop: CATRGTRPQETQYF. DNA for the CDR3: TGTGCCACCAGGGGTACTAGACCCCAAGAGACCCAGTACTTC.

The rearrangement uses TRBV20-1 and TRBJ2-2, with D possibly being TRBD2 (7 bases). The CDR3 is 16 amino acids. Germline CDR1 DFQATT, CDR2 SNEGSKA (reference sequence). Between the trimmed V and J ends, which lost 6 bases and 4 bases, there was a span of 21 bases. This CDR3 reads CSARGIGLVSTGELFF. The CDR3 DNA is TGCAGTGCCAGGGGTATAGGACTAGTATCCACCGGGGAGCTGTTTTTT.

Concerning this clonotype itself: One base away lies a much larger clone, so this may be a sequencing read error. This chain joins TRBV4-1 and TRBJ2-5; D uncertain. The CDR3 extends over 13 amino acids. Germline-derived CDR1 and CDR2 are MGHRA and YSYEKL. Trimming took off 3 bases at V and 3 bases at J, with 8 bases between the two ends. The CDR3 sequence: CASSQGMKETQYF. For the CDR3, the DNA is TGCGCCAGCAGCCAGGGGATGAAAGAGACCCAGTACTTC.

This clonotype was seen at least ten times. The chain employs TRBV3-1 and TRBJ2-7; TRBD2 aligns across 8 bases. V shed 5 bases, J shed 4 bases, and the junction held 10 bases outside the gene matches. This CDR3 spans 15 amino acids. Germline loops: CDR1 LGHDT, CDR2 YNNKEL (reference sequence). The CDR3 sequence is CASSILAGSPYEQYF. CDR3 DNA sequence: TGTGCCAGCAGCATCTTAGCGGGATCACCTTACGAGCAGTACTTC.

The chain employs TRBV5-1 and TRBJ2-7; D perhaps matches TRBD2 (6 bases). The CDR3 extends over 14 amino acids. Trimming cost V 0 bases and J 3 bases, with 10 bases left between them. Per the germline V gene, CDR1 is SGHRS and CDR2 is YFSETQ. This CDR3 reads CASSLEGGFYEQYF. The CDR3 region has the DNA TGCGCCAGCAGCTTGGAAGGAGGGTTCTACGAGCAGTACTTC.

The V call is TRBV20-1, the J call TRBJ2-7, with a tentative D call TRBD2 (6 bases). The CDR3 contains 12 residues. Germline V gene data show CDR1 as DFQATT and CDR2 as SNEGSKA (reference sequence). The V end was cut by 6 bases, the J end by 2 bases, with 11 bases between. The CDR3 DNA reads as TGCAGTGCCCGGCGGGAAACCTACGAGCAGTACTTC. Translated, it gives CSARRETYEQYF.

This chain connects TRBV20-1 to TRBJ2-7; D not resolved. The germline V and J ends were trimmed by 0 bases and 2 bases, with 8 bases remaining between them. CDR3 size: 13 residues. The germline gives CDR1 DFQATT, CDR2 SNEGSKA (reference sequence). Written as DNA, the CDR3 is TGCAGTGCTAGAGATGTGGGCGCCTACGAGCAGTACTTC. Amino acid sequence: CSARDVGAYEQYF.

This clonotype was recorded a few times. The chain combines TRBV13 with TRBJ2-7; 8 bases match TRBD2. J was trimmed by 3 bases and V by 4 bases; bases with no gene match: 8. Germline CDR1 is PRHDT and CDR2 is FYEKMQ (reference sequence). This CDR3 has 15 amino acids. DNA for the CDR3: TGTGCCAGCAGCTCCGAGCGGGAGATTGGCTACGAGCAGTACTTC. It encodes CASSSEREIGYEQYF.

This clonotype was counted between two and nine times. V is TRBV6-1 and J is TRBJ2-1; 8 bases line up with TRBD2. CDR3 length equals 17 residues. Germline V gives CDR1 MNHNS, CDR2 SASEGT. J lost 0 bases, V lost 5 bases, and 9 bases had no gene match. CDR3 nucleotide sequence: TGTGCCAGCAGTACCCTCATAGCGGGGAGCTCCTACAATGAGCAGTTCTTC. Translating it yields CASSTLIAGSSYNEQFF.

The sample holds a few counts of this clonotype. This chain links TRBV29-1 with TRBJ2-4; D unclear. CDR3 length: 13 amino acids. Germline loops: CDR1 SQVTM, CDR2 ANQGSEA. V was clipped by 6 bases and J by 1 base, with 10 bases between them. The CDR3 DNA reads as TGCAGCGTGCGTTTGGGGGCCAAAAACATTCAGTACTTC. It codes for CSVRLGAKNIQYF.

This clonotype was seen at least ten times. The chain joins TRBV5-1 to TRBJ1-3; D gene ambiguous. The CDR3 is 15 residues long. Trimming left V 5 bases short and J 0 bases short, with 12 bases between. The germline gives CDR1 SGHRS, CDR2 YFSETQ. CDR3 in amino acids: CASRVDASSGNTIYF. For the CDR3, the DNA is TGCGCCAGCAGGGTCGACGCGAGCTCTGGAAACACCATATATTTT.

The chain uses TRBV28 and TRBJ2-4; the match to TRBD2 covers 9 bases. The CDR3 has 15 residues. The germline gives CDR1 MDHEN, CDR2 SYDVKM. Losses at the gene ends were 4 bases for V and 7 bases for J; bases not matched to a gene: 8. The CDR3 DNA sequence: TGTGCCAGCAGTTCAGGGGGACTAGCTTATAACATTCAGTACTTC. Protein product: CASSSGGLAYNIQYF.